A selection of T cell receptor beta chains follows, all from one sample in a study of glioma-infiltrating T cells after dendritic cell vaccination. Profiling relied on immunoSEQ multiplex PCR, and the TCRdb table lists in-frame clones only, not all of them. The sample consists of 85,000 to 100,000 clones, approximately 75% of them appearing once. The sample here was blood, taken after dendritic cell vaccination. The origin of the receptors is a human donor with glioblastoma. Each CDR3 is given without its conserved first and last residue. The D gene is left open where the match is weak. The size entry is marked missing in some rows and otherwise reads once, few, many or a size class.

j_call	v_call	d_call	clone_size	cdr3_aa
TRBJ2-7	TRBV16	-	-	ASSPQVGTYEQY
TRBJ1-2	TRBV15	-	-	ATSVDSANYGYT
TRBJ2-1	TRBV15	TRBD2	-	ATIGGASGRTPRGEQF
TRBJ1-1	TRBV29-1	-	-	SVGQGYTEAF
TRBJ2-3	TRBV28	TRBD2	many	ASTPAGTSDSYYTQY
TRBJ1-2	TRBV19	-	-	ASSIGGGKERGYT
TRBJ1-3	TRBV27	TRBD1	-	ASSTQATGAGNTIY
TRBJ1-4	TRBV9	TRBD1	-	ASSTRQGAGGEKLF
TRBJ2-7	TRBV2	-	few	ASGAVAEQY
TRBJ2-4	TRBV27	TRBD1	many	ASSLGPLTGQY
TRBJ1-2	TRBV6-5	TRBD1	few	ASSGSGQGNYGYT
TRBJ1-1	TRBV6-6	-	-	ASTSWGGTEAF
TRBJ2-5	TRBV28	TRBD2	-	ASSLRLAGTSLRDEETQY
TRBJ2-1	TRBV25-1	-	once	ASSALTSSASYNEQF
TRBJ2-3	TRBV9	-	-	ASSVESTGTDTQY
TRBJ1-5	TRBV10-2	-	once	ASSESTGWQPQH
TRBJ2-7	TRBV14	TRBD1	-	ASSRHGTGTYEQY
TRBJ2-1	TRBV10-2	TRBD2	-	ASSDRTSGSNEQF
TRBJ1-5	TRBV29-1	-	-	SVRTDNQPQH
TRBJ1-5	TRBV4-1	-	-	ASSQVVRGLDQPQH
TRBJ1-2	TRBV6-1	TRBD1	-	ASSEGQLYGYT
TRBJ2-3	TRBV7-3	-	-	ASSFSGGTDTQY
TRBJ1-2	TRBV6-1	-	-	ASSEAVGGPTNGYT
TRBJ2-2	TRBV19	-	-	ASSIEGVTGELF
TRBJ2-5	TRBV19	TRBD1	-	ASSIRAGTGGFQETQY
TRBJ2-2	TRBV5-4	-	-	ASSQREGALTGELF
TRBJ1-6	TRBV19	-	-	ASSIDFTRVNSPLH
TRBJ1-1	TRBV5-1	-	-	ASSSGGTEAF
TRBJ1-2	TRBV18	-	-	ASSPTGANYGYT
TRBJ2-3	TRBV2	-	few	AGQTAYTQY
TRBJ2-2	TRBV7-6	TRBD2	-	ASSGGAGELF
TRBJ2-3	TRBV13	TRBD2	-	ASSPDSGVPDTQY
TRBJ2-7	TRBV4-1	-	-	ASSQLLVNEQY
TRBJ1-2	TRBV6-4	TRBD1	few	ASSAGGSSYGYT
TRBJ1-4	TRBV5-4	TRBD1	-	ASSSGQINEKLF
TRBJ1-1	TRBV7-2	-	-	ASRKQADTEAF
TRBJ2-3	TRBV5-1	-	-	ASSSLTSDTQY
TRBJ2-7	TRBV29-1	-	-	SVEDPGKSYEQY
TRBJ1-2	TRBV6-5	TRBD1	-	ASSYSQGDYGYT